The 21 T cell receptor beta chains listed next were all sequenced from one sample in a study of early T cells in non-severe SARS-CoV-2 infection. TCRdb ran MiXCR on the 5' RACE reads and lists one entry per CDR3 protein. The repertoire includes roughly 86,000 distinct CDR3 sequences, 5.5% to 7.5% of them detected once, and less than 8% sits in the top ten. Sequencing used whole blood. The receptors stem from an adult who was a healthcare worker with PCR-confirmed SARS-CoV-2 infection or an uninfected control (not recorded which).

This clonotype occurred a few times. This chain uses TRBV3-1 with TRBJ1-6; D ambiguous. The length of the CDR3 is 14 residues. V was trimmed by 0 bases and J by 14 bases, leaving 14 bases between them. Germline V gives CDR1 LGHDT, CDR2 YNNKEL (reference sequence). DNA of the CDR3: TGTGCCAGCAGCCAAGAAGAGAGGCCCCAATCCCTCCACTTT. Amino acids: CASSQEERPQSLHF.

This clonotype was detected many times. The chain is built from TRBV11-2 and TRBJ1-1; D remains ambiguous. Germline CDR1 reads SGHAT; CDR2 reads FQNNGV. Trimming shortened V by 3 bases and J by 5 bases, and 13 bases separated the two germline ends. The CDR3 runs 14 residues. CDR3 nucleotide sequence: TGTGCCAGCAGCTTCCGACCCTTGGGGACTGAAGCTTTCTTT. Translating gives CASSFRPLGTEAFF.

This clonotype occurred many times. V gene TRBV4-3 combines with J gene TRBJ2-2; D remains unclear. Per germline, CDR1 LGHNA and CDR2 YSLEER. V gave up 1 base and J gave up 5 bases, with 5 bases separating them. The CDR3 loop spans 13 amino acids. The CDR3 coding sequence is TGCGCCAGCAGCCAAGTTCAGACCGGGGAGCTGTTTTTT. Translated: CASSQVQTGELFF.

There are many counts of this clonotype. The chain combines TRBV20-1 with TRBJ2-3, with 12 bases identical to TRBD2. This CDR3 is built from 15 residues. V shed 6 bases and J 4 bases; nucleotides not matched to a gene: 8. Germline-derived CDR1 and CDR2 are DFQATT and SNEGSKA (reference sequence). CDR3: CSAPLAGGPADTQYF. As DNA, the CDR3 is TGCAGTGCGCCCCTAGCGGGAGGGCCGGCAGATACGCAGTATTTT.

This clonotype was found a few times. The J gene is TRBJ2-5, the V gene TRBV5-1; 9 nucleotides match TRBD2. The V gene end was trimmed by 1 base and the J gene end by 2 bases; junction bases not matched to a gene: 3. Germline CDR1 is SGHRS and CDR2 is YFSETQ. This CDR3 has 15 residues. CDR3 amino acids: CASSLLAGAQETQYF. CDR3 DNA: TGCGCCAGCAGCTTGTTAGCGGGAGCTCAAGAGACCCAGTACTTC.

This clonotype was seen repeatedly, ten times or more. V and J are TRBV29-1 and TRBJ2-7, with 8 nucleotides matching TRBD1. CDR3 length equals 12 residues. Germline V gives CDR1 SQVTM, CDR2 ANQGSEA. The V and J ends lost 6 bases and 4 bases, in that order; junction bases with no gene match: 5. In DNA, the CDR3 is TGCAGCGTAGGGACAGGAACATACGAGCAGTACTTC. Residues: CSVGTGTYEQYF.

There are many counts of this clonotype. The chain employs TRBV3-1 and TRBJ2-6; D remains ambiguous. CDR3 size: 15 residues. CDR1 and CDR2 from the germline V gene are LGHDT and YNNKEL (reference sequence). With 1 base removed from V and 1 base from J, the gap between germline ends came to 5 bases. The CDR3 protein is CASSQVFSGANVLTF. CDR3 bases: TGTGCCAGCAGCCAAGTGTTTTCTGGGGCCAACGTCCTGACTTTC.

This clonotype showed up many times. The genes are TRBV27 and TRBJ2-7; 13 bases match TRBD2. Germline trimming cut 5 bases from V and 2 bases from J; bases unmatched to any gene: 3. CDR3 length: 15 amino acids. Germline-derived CDR1 and CDR2 are MNHEY and SMNVEV (reference sequence). In nucleotides, the CDR3 is TGTGCCAGCAGTCCAACTAGCGGGAGGGCCTACGAGCAGTACTTC. It yields the protein CASSPTSGRAYEQYF.

A few counts support this clonotype. The CDR3 protein is CASSNHRGTGGANVLTF. As DNA, the CDR3 is TGTGCCAGCAGCAATCACAGGGGCACTGGTGGGGCCAACGTCCTGACTTTC. The genes are TRBV7-6 and TRBJ2-6, with 7 bases aligning to TRBD1. J lost 3 bases, V lost 5 bases, and 10 bases had no gene match. CDR1 is SGHVS and CDR2 is FNYEAQ in the germline V gene. The CDR3 runs to 17 residues.

This clonotype was counted many times. The V gene is TRBV10-2, the J gene TRBJ2-1; TRBD2 aligns across 10 bases. After removal of 6 bases from V and 4 bases from J, the junction contained 6 bases not matched to a gene. This CDR3 spans 15 amino acids. The germline CDR1 and CDR2 sequences are WSHSY and SAAADI. Here the CDR3 reads CASRPGTSAYNEQFF. CDR3 DNA: TGCGCCAGCAGACCCGGGACTAGCGCTTACAATGAGCAGTTCTTC.

CDR3 DNA: TGTGCCAGCACCAAGGAGGGCTGGAGCACTGAAGCTTTCTTT. Residues: CASTKEGWSTEAFF. The chain joins TRBV6-2 or TRBV6-3 to TRBJ1-1; no definite D call. This CDR3 comprises 14 residues. From germline, CDR1 is MNHEY and CDR2 SVGEGT. Trimming removed 7 bases at V and 4 bases at J, with 16 bases between.

This clonotype has ten or more counts. The rearrangement uses TRBV19 and TRBJ2-1; D is ambiguous. Trimming removed 3 bases at V and 6 bases at J, with 6 bases between. The germline V gene encodes CDR1 LNHDA and CDR2 SQIVND (reference sequence). This CDR3 is built from 12 residues. CDR3 DNA sequence: TGTGCCAGTAGTATGATGGGCAATGAGCAGTTCTTC. Residues: CASSMMGNEQFF.

At least ten counts were recorded for this clonotype. V and J are TRBV28 and TRBJ2-7; the match to TRBD1 covers 7 bases. Germline loops: CDR1 MDHEN, CDR2 SYDVKM. The CDR3 length is 16 residues. Losses at the gene ends were 5 bases for V and 0 bases for J; bases not matched to a gene: 10. DNA of the CDR3: TGTGCCAGCAGTGACGTTTTGGGACAGAACTCCTACGAGCAGTACTTC. Its translation is CASSDVLGQNSYEQYF.

The chain couples TRBV29-1 to TRBJ2-5; no definite D call. The ends were cut back, 2 bases at V and 9 bases at J, with 13 bases in the middle. This CDR3 comprises 12 residues. Looked up from germline, CDR1 is SQVTM and CDR2 is ANQGSEA. CDR3 sequence reads: CSVEMSKVAQYF. CDR3 sequence (DNA): TGCAGCGTTGAAATGTCCAAGGTGGCCCAGTACTTC.

In its sample, this clonotype was seen a few times. V usage is TRBV29-1 and J usage is TRBJ2-4, with 7 bases lining up with TRBD1. Germline V lookup: CDR1 SQVTM, CDR2 ANQGSEA. This CDR3 has 16 amino acids. V trimming: 0 bases; J trimming: 1 base; junction bases outside the gene matches: 6. The chain's CDR3 is CSVEDFVTGAKNIQYF. CDR3 nucleotide sequence: TGCAGCGTTGAAGATTTTGTGACAGGGGCCAAAAACATTCAGTACTTC.

The chain is built from TRBV7-8 and TRBJ2-3, with unresolved D. Germline assignment: CDR1 SGHVS and CDR2 FQNEAQ. The CDR3 consists of 13 residues. V lost 3 bases and J 0 bases, leaving 4 bases between the germline ends. The CDR3 DNA follows: TGTGCCAGCAGCTTTGGCAGCACAGATACGCAGTATTTT. It is translated as CASSFGSTDTQYF.

This clonotype was counted ten times or more. The chain employs TRBV20-1 and TRBJ2-2, with a weak D call TRBD2 (6 bases). Germline loops: CDR1 DFQATT, CDR2 SNEGSKA (reference sequence). This CDR3 comprises 15 residues. V gave up 0 bases and J gave up 6 bases, with 14 bases separating them. The CDR3 bases are TGCAGTGCTAGAGATCACGGGAGTTTAGCCGGGGAGCTGTTTTTT. Protein sequence: CSARDHGSLAGELFF.

At least ten counts were recorded for this clonotype. The chain links TRBV2 to TRBJ1-2, with TRBD1 matching over 7 bases. From germline, CDR1 is SNHLY and CDR2 FYNNEI. CDR3 length equals 13 residues. V dropped 6 bases and J dropped 2; count of bases not matched to a gene: 3. The CDR3 here is CASSRDSNYGYTF. CDR3 nucleotide sequence: TGTGCCAGCAGCAGGGACAGCAACTATGGCTACACCTTC.

This rearrangement joins TRBV2 to TRBJ2-5, with TRBD2 identical over 12 bases. V was pared by 4 bases and J by 4 bases, with 7 bases of the junction left unmatched. The germline V gene has CDR1 SNHLY and CDR2 FYNNEI. The CDR3 consists of 16 residues. The CDR3 DNA follows: TGTGCCAGCAGTGTGACTAGCGGGAGCCTCGGAGAGACCCAGTACTTC. Translating gives CASSVTSGSLGETQYF.

This chain joins TRBV28 and TRBJ2-1; maybe TRBD2 (6 bases). V was pared by 6 bases and J by 10 bases, with 19 bases between. The CDR3 sequence is 14 residues long. From germline, CDR1 is MDHEN and CDR2 SYDVKM. This chain's CDR3 is CASRDGLLSREQFF. CDR3 DNA: TGTGCCAGCAGGGATGGACTATTGTCGCGAGAGCAGTTCTTC.

V is TRBV24-1 and J is TRBJ2-3, with 9 bases identical to TRBD1. Per germline, CDR1 KGHDR and CDR2 SFDVKD. Trimming removed 9 bases from V and 6 bases from J; junction bases left unmatched: 6. This CDR3 is built from 13 residues. CDR3 loop: CATQDRGFDTQYF. In DNA, the CDR3 is TGTGCCACCCAGGACAGGGGATTCGATACGCAGTATTTT.